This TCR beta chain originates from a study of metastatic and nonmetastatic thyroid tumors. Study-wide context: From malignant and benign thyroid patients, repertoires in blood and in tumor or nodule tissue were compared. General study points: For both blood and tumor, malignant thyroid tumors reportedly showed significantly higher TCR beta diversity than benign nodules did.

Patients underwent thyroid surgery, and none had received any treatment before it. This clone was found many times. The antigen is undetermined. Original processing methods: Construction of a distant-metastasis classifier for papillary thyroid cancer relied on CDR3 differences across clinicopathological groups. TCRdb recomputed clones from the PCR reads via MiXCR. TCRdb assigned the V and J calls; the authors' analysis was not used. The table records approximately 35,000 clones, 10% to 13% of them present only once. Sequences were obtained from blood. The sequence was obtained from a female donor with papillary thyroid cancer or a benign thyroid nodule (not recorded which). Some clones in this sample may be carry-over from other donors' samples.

DNA for the CDR3: TGCGCCAGCAGCTTGGGCGGGACCTCCTACAATGAGCAGTTCTTC. This encodes CASSLGGTSYNEQFF. This rearrangement joins TRBV5-1 to TRBJ2-1, with D possibly TRBD2 on 6 matching bases. This CDR3 has 15 amino acids. V was pared by 0 bases and J by 0 bases, with 7 bases between. The germline V gene has CDR1 SGHRS and CDR2 YFSETQ.